This T cell receptor (beta chain) derives from a study of T cells after yellow fever vaccination (dated by TCRdb to the late 2010s). At the level of the whole study: The SMART-Seq v4 Ultra Low Input RNA kit was used to prepare libraries from fractions with low cell numbers. Bulk TCR alpha and beta repertoires were sequenced longitudinally to track T-cell clones before and after primary and booster YFV17D yellow fever vaccination. Two healthy male donors, one aged 18 to 30 and one aged 30 to 39 years, made up the cohort. Blood was collected at multiple timepoints before and after primary and secondary immunization, and bulk PBMC replicates and cell subsets were isolated. Findings and caveats that apply to the study as a whole: Only two donors were included in the study, so the extent to which the findings can be generalized is limited. Compared with the primary T-cell response, the secondary T-cell response was weaker but faster, peaking on day 5 rather than day 15. Most clones expanded after primary vaccination were re-detected after the booster (96% of CD4 and around 88% of CD8), suggesting broad memory maintenance. FACS-sorted repertoires could contain abundant contaminating clonotypes from the bulk population, so computational filtering was required. A small share of clonotypes was detected in both CD4 and CD8 compartments, with the overlap likely arising from convergent recombination.

This clonotype has ten or more counts. No cognate antigen has been identified for it. Per-nucleotide qualities are absent, and no much larger clonotype sits a single base away. The instrument was an Illumina NovaSeq 6000. Synthesis of TCR cDNA relied on 5'RACE template switching, a step that introduced a universal primer site along with unique molecular identifiers. cDNA synthesis was primed from both the TCR alpha and TCR beta constant segments. Libraries were amplified in two PCR steps, with sample barcodes and sequencing adapters added in the second step. Sequencing of libraries was done on Illumina HiSeq 2500 (2x100 bp) or NovaSeq (2x150 bp). In the paper's pipeline: MIGEC handled demultiplexing of reads and collapsing into UMI consensus sequences, while MiXCR performed V(D)J alignment. Vaccine-responding clonotypes were defined with edgeR using replicate PBMC samples, requiring FDR below 0.01 and a log2 fold change above 5 up to day 15. Each bulk clonotype received a CD4 or CD8 identity based on whether the sequenced CD4 or CD8 repertoire contained that clonotype at higher abundance. The public reads were reprocessed in TCRdb via fastp at Q25 and MiXCR, keeping in-frame beta chains. Identical CDR3 proteins give one entry, which carries the most common genes and DNA. TCRdb, not the authors, supplied the V and J calls. The sample yields approximately 250,000 distinct CDR3 sequences; more than 3.5% were counted once. The ten largest clones represent 19% of the sample.

The germline V gene (reference sequence) provides CDR1 LNHDA and CDR2 SQIVND. The CDR3 measures 13 amino acids from cysteine to phenylalanine. Just CDR3 DNA is preserved here, 39 bases in frame from base 1. The junction shows trimming of 6 bases on V and 4 bases on J, and the gene matches do not reach 3 bases of it. Per the publication, the treatment or condition label means: live attenuated yellow fever vaccine strain. At every blood-draw timepoint, two biological replicates of bulk PBMCs were collected. A standard Ficoll-Paque protocol was used to isolate PBMCs from peripheral blood. RNA was extracted with TriZol from bulk PBMCs, CD4 and CD8 fractions, and dextramer-positive and dextramer-negative fractions.

This clonotype originated in a man between 18 and 29 years old who received the YFV17D yellow fever vaccine. The rearrangement joined TRBV19 to TRBJ2-1, and 7 bases in between align with TRBD1. The source was PBMCs, collected 15 days after the yellow fever booster vaccination. The DNA sequence follows: TGTGCCAGTAGGCCGACAGGGTACAATGAGCAGTTCTTC. Its protein product is CASRPTGYNEQFF. Where the CDR3 stops, the reference TRBV19 and TRBJ2-1 genes take over; the full variable domain is DGGITQSPKYLFRKEGQNVTLSCEQNLNHDAMYWYRQDPGQGLRLIYYSQIVNDFQKGDIAEGYSVSREKKESFPLTVTSAQKNPTAFYLCASRPTGYNEQFFGPGTRLTVL.